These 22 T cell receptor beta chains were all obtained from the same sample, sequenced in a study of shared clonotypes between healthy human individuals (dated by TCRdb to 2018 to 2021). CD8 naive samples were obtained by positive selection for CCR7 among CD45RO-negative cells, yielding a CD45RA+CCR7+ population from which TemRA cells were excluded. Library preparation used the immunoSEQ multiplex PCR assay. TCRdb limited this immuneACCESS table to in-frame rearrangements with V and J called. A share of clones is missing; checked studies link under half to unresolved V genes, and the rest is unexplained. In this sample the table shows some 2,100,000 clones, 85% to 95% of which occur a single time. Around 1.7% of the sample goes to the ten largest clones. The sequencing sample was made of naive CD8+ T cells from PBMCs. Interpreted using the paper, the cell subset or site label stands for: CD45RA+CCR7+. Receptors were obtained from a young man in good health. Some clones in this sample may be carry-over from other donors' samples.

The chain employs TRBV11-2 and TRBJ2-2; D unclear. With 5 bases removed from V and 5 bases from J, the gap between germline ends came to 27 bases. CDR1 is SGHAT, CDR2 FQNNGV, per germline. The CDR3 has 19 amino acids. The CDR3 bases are TGTGCCAGCAGCCGGCCCCCGGCTGCCGGCGTGAGTCGTACCGGGGAGCTGTTTTTT. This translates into CASSRPPAAGVSRTGELFF.

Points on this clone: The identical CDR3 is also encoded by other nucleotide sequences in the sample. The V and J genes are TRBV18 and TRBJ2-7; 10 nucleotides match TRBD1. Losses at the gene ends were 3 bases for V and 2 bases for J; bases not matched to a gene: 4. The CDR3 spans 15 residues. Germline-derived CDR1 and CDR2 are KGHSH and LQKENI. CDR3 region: CASSPPGQGTYEQYF. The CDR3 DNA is TGTGCCAGCTCACCGCCGGGACAGGGGACCTACGAGCAGTACTTC.

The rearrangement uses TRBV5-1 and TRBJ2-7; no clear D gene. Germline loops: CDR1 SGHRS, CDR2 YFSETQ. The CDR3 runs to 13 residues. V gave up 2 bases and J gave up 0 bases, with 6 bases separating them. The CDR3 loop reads CASSFSISYEQYF. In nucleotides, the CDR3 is TGCGCCAGCAGCTTTTCAATCTCCTACGAGCAGTACTTC.

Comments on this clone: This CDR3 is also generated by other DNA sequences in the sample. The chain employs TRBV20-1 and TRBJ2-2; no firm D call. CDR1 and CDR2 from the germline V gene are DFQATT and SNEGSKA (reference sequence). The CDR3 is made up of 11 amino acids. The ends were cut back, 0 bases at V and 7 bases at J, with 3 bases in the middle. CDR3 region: CSARDSGELFF. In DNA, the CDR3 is TGCAGTGCTAGAGATAGCGGGGAGCTGTTTTTT.

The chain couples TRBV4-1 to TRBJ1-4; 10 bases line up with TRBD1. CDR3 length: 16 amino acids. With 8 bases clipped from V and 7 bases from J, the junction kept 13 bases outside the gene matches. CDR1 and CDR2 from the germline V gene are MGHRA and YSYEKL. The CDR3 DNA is TGCGCCAGCGCCGGGACAGGGGATTATCGGCTTGAAAAACTGTTTTTT. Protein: CASAGTGDYRLEKLFF.

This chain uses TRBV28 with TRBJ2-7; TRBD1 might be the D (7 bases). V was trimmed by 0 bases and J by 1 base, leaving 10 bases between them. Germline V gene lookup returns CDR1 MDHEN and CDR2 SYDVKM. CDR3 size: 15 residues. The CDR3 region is CASSLWQGGSYEQYF. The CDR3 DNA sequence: TGTGCCAGCAGTTTATGGCAGGGGGGTTCCTACGAGCAGTACTTC. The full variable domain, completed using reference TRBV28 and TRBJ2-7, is DVKVTQSSRYLVKRTGEKVFLECVQDMDHENMFWYRQDPGLGLRLIYFSYDVKMKEKGDIPEGYSVSREKKERFSLILESASTNQTSMYLCASSLWQGGSYEQYFGPGTRLTVT.

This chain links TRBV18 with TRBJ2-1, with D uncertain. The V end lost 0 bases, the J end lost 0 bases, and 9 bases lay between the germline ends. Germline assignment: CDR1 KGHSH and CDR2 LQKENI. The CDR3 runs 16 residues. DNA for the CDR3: TGTGCCAGCTCACCACCCTCGGGTAGCTCCTACAATGAGCAGTTCTTC. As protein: CASSPPSGSSYNEQFF.

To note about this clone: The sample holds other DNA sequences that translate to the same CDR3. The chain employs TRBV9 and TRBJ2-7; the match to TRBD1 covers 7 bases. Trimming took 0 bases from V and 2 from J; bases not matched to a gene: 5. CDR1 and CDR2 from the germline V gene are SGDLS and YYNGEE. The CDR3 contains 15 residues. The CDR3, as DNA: TGTGCCAGCAGCGTAGGGGACAGACCTACCTACGAGCAGTACTTC. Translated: CASSVGDRPTYEQYF.

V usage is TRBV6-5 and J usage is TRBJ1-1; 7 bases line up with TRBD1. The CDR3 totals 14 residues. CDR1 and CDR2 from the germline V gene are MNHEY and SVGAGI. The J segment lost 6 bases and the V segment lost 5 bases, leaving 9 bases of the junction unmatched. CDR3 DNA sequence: TGTGCCAGCAGTACGACGGACAGGCTCCCTGAAGCTTTCTTT. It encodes CASSTTDRLPEAFF.

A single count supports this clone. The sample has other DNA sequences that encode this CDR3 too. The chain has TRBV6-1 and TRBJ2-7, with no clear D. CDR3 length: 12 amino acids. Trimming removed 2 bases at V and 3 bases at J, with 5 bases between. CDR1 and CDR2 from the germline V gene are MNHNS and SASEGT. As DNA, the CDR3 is TGTGCCAGCAGTGAACCGTTCTACGAGCAGTACTTC. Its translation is CASSEPFYEQYF.

CDR3 region: CASSLKTLREQYF. DNA of the CDR3: TGTGCCAGCAGCCTAAAGACTCTCAGAGAGCAGTACTTC. The J gene is TRBJ2-7, the V gene TRBV28; D is unresolved. Trimming took off 6 bases at V and 7 bases at J, with 16 bases between the two ends. CDR1 and CDR2 from the germline V gene are MDHEN and SYDVKM. The CDR3 is 13 amino acids.

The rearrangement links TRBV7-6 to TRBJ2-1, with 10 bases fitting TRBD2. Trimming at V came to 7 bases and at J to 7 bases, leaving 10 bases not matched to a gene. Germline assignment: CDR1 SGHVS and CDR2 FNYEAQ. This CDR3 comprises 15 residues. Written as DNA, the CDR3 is TGTGCCAGCACCTACGTAGCGGGAGGAGGTAATGAGCAGTTCTTC. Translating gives CASTYVAGGGNEQFF.

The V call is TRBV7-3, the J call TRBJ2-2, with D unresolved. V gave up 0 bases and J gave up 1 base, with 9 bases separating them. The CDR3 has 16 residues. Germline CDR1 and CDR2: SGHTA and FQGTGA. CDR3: CASSLTPRVNTGELFF. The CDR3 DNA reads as TGTGCCAGCAGCTTAACCCCCCGGGTGAACACCGGGGAGCTGTTTTTT.

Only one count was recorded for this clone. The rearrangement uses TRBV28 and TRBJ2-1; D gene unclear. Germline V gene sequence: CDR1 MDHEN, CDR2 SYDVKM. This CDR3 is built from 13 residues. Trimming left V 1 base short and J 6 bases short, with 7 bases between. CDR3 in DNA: TGTGCCAGCAGTTTATTTGGGGTCAATGAGCAGTTCTTC. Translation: CASSLFGVNEQFF.

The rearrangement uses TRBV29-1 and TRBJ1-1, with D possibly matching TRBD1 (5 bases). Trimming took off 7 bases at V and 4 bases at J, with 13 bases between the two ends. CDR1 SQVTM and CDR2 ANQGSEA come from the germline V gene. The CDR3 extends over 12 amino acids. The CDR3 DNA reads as TGCAGCGCCCCTTGGGGGTCCACTGAAGCTTTCTTT. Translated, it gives CSAPWGSTEAFF.

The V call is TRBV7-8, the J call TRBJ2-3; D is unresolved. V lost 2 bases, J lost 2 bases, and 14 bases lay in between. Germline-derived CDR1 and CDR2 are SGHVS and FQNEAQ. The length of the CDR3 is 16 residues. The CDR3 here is CASSLKARPLTDTQYF. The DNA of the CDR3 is TGTGCCAGCAGCTTAAAGGCGCGTCCCCTCACAGATACGCAGTATTTT. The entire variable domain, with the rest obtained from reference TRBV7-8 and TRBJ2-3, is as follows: GAGVSQSPRYKVAKRGQDVALRCDPISGHVSLFWYQQALGQGPEFLTYFQNEAQLDKSGLPSDRFFAERPEGSVSTLKIQRTQQEDSAVYLCASSLKARPLTDTQYFGPGTRLTVL.

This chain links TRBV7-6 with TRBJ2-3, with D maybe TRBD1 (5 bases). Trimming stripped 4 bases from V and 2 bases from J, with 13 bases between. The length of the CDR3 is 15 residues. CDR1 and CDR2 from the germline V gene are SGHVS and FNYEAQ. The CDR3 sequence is CASSSKGLYTDTQYF. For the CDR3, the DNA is TGTGCCAGCAGCTCTAAGGGGCTTTACACAGATACGCAGTATTTT.

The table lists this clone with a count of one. Here the CDR3 reads CASSGTLYFEQYF. DNA of the CDR3: TGTGCCAGCAGTGGGACCCTTTATTTCGAGCAGTACTTC. This chain joins TRBV25-1 and TRBJ2-7; D unresolved. From germline, CDR1 is MGHDK and CDR2 SYGVNS. The CDR3 consists of 13 residues. The V gene lost 4 bases and the J gene lost 6 bases, with 13 bases spanning the gap.

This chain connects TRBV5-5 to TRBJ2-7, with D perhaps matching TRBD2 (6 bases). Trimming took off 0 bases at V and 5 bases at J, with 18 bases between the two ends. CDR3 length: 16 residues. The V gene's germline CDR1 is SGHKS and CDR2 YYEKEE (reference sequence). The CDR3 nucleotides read TGTGCCAGCAGCTTGGTATCGTACAGCGGGCGGGACGAGCAGTACTTC. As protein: CASSLVSYSGRDEQYF.

The CDR3 reads CASSLQGDLLGGEQFF. CDR3 sequence (DNA): TGTGCCAGCAGTTTACAGGGGGACTTATTGGGCGGTGAGCAGTTCTTC. This chain links TRBV28 with TRBJ2-1, with D possibly being TRBD1 (7 bases). The germline V and J ends were trimmed by 2 bases and 9 bases, with 20 bases remaining between them. The germline V gene encodes CDR1 MDHEN and CDR2 SYDVKM. The CDR3 spans 16 residues.

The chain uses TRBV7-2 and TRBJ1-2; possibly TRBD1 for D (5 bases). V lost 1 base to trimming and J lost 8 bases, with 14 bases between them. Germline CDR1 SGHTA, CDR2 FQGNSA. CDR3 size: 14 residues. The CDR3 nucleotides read TGTGCCAGCAGCTTAGTGGGGGGGAGCCGGGGCTACACCTTC. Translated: CASSLVGGSRGYTF.

Written as DNA, the CDR3 is TGTGCCAGCAGCTTGTCGCCAGGGGCTCTGAACACTGAAGCTTTCTTT. It is translated as CASSLSPGALNTEAFF. The V gene is TRBV5-6, the J gene TRBJ1-1; perhaps TRBD1 as D (6 bases). Germline values: CDR1 SGHDT, CDR2 YYEEEE. Trimming left V 1 base short and J 0 bases short, with 13 bases between. The CDR3 consists of 16 residues.